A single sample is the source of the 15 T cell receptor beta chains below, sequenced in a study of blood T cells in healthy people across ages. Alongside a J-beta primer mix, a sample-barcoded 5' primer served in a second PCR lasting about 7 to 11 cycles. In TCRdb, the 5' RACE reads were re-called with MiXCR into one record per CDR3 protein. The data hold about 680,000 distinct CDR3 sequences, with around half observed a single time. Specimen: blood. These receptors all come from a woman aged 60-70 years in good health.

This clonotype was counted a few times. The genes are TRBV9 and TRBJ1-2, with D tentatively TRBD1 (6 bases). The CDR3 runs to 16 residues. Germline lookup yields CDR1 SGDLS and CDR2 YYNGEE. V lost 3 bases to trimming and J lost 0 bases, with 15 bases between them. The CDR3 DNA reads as TGTGCCAGCAGCGCGTTCCGGGACACCGCTAACTATGGCTACACCTTC. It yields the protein CASSAFRDTANYGYTF.

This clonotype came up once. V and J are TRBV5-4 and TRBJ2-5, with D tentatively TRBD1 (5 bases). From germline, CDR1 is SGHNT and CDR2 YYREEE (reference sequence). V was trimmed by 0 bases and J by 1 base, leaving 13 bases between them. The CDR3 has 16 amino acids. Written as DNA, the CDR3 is TGTGCCAGCAGCTTGGCTCTAGTGGGGCTCCAAGAGACCCAGTACTTC. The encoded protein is CASSLALVGLQETQYF.

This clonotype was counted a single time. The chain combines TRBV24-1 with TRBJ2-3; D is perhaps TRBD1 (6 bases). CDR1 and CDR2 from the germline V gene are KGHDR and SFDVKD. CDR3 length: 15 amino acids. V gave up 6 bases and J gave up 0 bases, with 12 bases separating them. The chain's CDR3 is CATSKNRASTDTQYF. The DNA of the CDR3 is TGTGCCACCAGTAAAAACAGGGCTAGCACAGATACGCAGTATTTT.

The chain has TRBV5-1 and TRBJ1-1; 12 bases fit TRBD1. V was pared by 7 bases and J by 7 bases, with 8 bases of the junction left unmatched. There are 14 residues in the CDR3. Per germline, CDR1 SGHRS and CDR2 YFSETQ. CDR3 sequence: CASGPGTGGHEAFF. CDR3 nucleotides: TGCGCCAGCGGGCCCGGGACAGGGGGCCATGAAGCTTTCTTT.

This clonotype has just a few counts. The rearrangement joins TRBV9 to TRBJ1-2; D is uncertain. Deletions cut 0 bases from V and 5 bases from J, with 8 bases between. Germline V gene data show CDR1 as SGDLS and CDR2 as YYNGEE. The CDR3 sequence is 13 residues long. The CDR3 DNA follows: TGTGCCAGCAGCGTAGGGACGCCTTATGGCTACACCTTC. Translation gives CASSVGTPYGYTF.

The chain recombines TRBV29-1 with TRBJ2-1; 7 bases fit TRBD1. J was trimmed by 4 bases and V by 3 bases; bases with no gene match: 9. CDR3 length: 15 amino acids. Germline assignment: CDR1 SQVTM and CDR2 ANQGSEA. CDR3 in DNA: TGCAGCGTTGATAAGGTTCACAGGGGTTACAATGAGCAGTTCTTC. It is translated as CSVDKVHRGYNEQFF.

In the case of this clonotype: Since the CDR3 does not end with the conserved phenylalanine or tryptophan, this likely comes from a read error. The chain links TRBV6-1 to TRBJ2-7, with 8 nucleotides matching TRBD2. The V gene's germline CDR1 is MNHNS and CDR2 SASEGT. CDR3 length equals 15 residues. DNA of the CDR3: TGTGCTAGCAGTATGACTAGCGTGAGCTCCTACGAGCAGTACTTA. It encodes CASSMTSVSSYEQYL.

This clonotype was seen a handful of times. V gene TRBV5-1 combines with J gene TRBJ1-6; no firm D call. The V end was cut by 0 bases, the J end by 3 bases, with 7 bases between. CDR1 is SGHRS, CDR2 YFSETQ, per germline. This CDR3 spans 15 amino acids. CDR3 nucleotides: TGCGCCAGCAGCTTGGACGGGAACTATAATTCACCCCTCCACTTT. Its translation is CASSLDGNYNSPLHF.

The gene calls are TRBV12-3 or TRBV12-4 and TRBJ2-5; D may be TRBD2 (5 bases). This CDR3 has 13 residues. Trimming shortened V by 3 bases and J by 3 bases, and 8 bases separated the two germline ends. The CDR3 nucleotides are TGTGCCAGCAGTTTCGGGGTAAAAGAGACCCAGTACTTC. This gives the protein CASSFGVKETQYF.

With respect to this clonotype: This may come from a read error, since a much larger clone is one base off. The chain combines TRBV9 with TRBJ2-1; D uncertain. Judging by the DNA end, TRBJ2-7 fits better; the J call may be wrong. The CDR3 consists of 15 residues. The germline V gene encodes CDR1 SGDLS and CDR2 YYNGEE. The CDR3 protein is CASSPRPTVYNEQYF. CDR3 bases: TGTGCCAGCAGCCCCCGCCCGACGGTCTACAATGAGCAGTACTTC.

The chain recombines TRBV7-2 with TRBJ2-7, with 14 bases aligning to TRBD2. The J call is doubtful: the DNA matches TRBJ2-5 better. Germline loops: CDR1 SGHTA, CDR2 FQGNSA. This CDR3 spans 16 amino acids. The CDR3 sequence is CASSSGLAGVRETQYF. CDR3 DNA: TGTGCCAGCAGCTCGGGACTAGCGGGAGTGAGAGAGACCCAGTACTTC.

The CDR3 DNA sequence: TGTGCCAGCAGTTTCCTCTCGACTAGCGGGAGGACCACAGATACGCAGTATTTT. Protein: CASSFLSTSGRTTDTQYF. V usage is TRBV28 and J usage is TRBJ2-3, with 13 bases matching TRBD2. V lost 3 bases, J lost 2 bases, and 8 bases stayed unmatched. Germline values: CDR1 MDHEN, CDR2 SYDVKM. This CDR3 region has 18 residues.

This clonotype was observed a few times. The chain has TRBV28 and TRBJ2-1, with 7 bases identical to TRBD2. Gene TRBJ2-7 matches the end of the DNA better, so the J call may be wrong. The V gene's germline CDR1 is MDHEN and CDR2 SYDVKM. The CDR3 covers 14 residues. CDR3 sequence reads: CASSLGLAEYEQYF. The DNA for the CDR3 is TGTGCCAGCAGTTTAGGTCTAGCGGAATACGAGCAGTACTTC.

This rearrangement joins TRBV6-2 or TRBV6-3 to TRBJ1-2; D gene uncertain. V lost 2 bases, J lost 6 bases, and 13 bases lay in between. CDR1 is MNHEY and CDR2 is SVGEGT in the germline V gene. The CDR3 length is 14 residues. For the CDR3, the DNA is TGTGCCAGCAGTTACCGCCAAGAGGTTGATGGCTACACCTTC. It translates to CASSYRQEVDGYTF.

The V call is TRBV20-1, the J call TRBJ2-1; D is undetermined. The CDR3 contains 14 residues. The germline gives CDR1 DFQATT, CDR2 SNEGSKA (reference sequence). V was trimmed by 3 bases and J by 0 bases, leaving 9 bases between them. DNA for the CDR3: TGCAGTGCTAGCGCTAGGAGCTCCTACAATGAGCAGTTCTTC. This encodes CSASARSSYNEQFF.